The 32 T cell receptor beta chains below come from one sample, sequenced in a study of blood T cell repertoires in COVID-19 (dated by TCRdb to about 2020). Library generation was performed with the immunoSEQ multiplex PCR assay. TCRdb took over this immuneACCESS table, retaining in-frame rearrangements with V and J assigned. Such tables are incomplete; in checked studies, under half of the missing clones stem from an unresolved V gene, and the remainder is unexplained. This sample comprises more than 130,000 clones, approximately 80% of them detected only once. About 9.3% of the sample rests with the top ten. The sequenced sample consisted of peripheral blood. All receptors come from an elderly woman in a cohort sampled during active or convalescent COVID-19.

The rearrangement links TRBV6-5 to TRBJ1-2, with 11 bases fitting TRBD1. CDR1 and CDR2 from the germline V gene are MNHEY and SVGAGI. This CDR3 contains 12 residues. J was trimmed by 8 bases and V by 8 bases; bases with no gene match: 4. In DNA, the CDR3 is TGTGCCAGCCGGGACAGGGGGAGCGGCTACACCTTC. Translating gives CASRDRGSGYTF.

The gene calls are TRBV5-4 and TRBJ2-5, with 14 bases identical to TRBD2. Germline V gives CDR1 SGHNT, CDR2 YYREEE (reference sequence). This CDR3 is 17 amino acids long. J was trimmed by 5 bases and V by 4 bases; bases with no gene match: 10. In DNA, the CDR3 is TGTGCCAGCAGCCGAGCCTGGACTAGCGGGGGGTTGGAGACCCAGTACTTC. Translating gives CASSRAWTSGGLETQYF.

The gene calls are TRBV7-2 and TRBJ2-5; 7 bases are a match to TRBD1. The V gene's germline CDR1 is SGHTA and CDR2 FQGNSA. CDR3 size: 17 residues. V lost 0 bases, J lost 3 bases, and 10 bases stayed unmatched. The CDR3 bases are TGTGCCAGCAGCTTAGCGTCTGGACAGGACGGAAAAGAGACCCAGTACTTC. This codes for CASSLASGQDGKETQYF.

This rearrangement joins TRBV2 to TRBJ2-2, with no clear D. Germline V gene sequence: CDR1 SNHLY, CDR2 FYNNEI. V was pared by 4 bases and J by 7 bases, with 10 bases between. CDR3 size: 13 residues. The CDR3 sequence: CASSVVAGGELFF. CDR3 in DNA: TGTGCCAGCAGTGTTGTGGCAGGCGGGGAGCTGTTTTTT. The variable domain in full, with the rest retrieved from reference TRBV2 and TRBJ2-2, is EPEVTQTPSHQVTQMGQEVILRCVPISNHLYFYWYRQILGQKVEFLVSFYNNEISEKSEIFDDQFSVERPDGSNFTLKIRSTKLEDSAMYFCASSVVAGGELFFGEGSRLTVL.

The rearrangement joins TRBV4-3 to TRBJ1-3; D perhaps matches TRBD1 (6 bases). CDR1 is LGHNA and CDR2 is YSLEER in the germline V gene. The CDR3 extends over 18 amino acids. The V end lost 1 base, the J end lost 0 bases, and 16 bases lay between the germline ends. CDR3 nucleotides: TGCGCCAGCAGCCAAGCCCCTTTCGACAGGAGCTCTGGAAACACCATATATTTT. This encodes CASSQAPFDRSSGNTIYF.

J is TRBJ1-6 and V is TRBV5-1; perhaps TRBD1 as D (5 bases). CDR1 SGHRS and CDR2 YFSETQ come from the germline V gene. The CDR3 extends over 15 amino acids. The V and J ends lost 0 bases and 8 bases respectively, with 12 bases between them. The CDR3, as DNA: TGCGCCAGCAGCTTGGCCATGGCAGGGTATTCACCCCTCCACTTT. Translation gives CASSLAMAGYSPLHF.

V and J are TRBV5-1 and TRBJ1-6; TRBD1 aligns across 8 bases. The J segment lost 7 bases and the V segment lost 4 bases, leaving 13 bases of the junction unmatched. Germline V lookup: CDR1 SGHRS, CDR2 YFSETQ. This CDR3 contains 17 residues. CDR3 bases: TGCGCCAGCAGCCCCTTCGGACAGGGCGAGTGGAATTCACCCCTCCACTTT. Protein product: CASSPFGQGEWNSPLHF.

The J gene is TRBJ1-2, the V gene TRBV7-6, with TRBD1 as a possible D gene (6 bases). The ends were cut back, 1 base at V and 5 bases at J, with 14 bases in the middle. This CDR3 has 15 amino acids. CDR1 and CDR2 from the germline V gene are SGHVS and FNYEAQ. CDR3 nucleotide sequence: TGTGCCAGCAGCTTAGGGCCGGGACAAAAGTATGGCTACACCTTC. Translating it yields CASSLGPGQKYGYTF.

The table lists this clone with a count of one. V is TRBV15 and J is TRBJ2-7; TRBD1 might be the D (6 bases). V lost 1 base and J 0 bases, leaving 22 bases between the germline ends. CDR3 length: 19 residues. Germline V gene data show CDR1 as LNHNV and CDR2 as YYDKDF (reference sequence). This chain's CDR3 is CATSRGPPIQGPSSYEQYV. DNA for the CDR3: TGTGCCACCAGCAGAGGCCCCCCAATACAGGGCCCCAGCTCCTACGAGCAGTACGTC.

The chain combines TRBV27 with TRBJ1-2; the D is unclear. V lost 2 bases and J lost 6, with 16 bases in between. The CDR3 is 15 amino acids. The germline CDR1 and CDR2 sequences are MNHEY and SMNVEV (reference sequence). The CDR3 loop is CASSLAPGDGNGYTF. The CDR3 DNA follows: TGTGCCAGCAGTTTAGCCCCCGGAGACGGGAATGGCTACACCTTC.

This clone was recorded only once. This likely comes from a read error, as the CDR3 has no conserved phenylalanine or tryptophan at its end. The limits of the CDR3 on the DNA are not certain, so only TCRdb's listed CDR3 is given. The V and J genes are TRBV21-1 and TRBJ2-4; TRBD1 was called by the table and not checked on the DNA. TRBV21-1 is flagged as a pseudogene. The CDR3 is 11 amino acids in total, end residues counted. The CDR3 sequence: CASSNGGQPGA.

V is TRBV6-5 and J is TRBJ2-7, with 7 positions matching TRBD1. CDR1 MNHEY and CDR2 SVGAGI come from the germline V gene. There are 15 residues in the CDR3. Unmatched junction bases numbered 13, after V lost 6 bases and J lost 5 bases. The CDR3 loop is CASSNPGGPSNEQYV. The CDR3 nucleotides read TGTGCCAGCAGCAACCCAGGGGGTCCTTCCAACGAGCAGTACGTC.

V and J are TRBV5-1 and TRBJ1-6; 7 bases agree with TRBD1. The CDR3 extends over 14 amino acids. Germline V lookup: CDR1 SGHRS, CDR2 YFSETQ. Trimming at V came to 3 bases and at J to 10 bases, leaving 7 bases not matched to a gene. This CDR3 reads CASSSGTVGSPLHF. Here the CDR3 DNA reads TGCGCCAGCAGCTCAGGGACAGTTGGCTCACCCCTCCACTTT.

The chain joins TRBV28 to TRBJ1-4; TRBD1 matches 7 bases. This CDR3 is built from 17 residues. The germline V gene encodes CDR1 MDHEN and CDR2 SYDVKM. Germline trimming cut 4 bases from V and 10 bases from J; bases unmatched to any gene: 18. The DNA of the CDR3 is TGTGCCAGCAGTTCGCAGACAGGGACGACCGTCCTTGGAAAACTGTTTTTT. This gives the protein CASSSQTGTTVLGKLFF.

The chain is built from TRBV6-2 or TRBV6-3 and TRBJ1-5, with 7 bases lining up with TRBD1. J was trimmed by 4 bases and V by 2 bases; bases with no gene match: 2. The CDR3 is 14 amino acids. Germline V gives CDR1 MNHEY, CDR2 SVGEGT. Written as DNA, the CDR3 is TGTGCCAGCAGTTACGGGACAGAGAATCAGCCCCAGCATTTT. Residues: CASSYGTENQPQHF.

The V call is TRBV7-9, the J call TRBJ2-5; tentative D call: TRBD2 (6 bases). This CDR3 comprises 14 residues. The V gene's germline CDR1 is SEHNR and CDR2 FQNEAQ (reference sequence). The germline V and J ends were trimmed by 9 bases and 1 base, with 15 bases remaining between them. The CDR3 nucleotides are TGTGCCAGTAGCCCCGGGGGAATCCAAGAGACCCAGTACTTC. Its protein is CASSPGGIQETQYF.

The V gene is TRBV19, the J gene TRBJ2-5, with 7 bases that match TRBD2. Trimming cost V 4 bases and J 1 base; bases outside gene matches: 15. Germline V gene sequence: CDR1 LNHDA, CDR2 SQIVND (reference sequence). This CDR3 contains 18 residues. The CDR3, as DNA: TGTGCCAGTAGTAGAAAAAGCGGGGCCTCGACCTTCCAAGAGACCCAGTACTTC. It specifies CASSRKSGASTFQETQYF.

The CDR3 reads CASSGTGYSYEQYF. Here the CDR3 DNA reads TGTGCCAGCAGCGGGACAGGTTATTCCTACGAGCAGTACTTC. V and J are TRBV9 and TRBJ2-7, with 7 positions matching TRBD1. CDR1 is SGDLS and CDR2 is YYNGEE in the germline V gene. The CDR3 runs to 14 residues. Trimming cost V 3 bases and J 1 base; bases outside gene matches: 4.

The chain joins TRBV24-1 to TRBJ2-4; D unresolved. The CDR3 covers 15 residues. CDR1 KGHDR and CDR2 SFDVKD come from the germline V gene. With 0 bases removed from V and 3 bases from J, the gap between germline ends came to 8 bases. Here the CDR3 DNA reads TGTGCCACCAGTGATTTGCGACCAGGCAAAAACATTCAGTACTTC. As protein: CATSDLRPGKNIQYF.

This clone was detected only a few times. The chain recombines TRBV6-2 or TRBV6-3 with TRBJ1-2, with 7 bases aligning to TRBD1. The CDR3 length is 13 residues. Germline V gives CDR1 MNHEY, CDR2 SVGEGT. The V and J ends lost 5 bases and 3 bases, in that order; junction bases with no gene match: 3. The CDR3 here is CASSRQGDYGYTF. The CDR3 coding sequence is TGTGCCAGCAGTCGCCAGGGGGACTATGGCTACACCTTC.

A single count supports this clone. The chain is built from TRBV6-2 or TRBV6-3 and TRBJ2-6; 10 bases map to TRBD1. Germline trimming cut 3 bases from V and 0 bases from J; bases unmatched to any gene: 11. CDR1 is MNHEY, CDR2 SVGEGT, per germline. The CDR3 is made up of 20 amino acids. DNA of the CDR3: TGTGCCAGCAGTTATACCTTGCGACAGGGGGCCGTCTCTGGGGCCAACGTCCTGACTTTC. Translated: CASSYTLRQGAVSGANVLTF.

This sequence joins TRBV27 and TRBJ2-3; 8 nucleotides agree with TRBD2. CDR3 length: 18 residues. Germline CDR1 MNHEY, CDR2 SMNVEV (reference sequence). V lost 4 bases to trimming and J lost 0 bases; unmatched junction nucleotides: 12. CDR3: CASSSLSSAGGSTDTQYF. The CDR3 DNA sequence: TGTGCCAGCAGTTCCTTAAGTTCGGCGGGGGGAAGCACAGATACGCAGTATTTT.

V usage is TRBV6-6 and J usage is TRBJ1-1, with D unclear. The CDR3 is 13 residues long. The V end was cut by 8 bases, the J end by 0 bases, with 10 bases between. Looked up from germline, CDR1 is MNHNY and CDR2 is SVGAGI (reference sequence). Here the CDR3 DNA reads TGTGCCAGCGGTGCGTCCATGAACACTGAAGCTTTCTTT. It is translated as CASGASMNTEAFF.

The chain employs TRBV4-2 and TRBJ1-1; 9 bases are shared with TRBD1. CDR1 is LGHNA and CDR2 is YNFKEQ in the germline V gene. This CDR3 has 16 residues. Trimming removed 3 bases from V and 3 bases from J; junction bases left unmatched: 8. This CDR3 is CASSHVPGQGDTEAFF. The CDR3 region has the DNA TGTGCCAGCAGCCACGTCCCGGGACAGGGCGACACTGAAGCTTTCTTT.

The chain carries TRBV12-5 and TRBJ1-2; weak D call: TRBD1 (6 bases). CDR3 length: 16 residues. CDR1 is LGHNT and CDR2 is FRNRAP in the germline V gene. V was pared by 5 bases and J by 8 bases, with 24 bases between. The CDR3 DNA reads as TGTGCTAGTGGTCTTAGGTCGGGGGGGCCAACTTTAGGCTACACCTTC. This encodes CASGLRSGGPTLGYTF.

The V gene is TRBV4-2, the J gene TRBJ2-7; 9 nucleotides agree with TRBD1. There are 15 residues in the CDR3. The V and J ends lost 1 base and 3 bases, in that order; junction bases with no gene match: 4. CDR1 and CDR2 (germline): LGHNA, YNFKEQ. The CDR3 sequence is CASSQGATGGYEQYF. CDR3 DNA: TGTGCCAGCAGCCAAGGGGCGACAGGGGGCTACGAGCAGTACTTC.

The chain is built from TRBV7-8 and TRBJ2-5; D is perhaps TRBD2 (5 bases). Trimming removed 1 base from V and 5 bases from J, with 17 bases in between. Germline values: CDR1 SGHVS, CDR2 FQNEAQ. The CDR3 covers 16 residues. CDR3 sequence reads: CASSLVELFGKETQYF. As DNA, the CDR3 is TGTGCCAGCAGCTTAGTCGAGCTCTTCGGGAAGGAGACCCAGTACTTC.

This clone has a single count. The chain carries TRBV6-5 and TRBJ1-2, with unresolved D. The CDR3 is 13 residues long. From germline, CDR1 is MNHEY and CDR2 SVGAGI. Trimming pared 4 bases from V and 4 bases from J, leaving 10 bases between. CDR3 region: CASSFMRSYGYTF. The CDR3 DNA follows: TGTGCCAGCAGTTTTATGAGGTCCTATGGCTACACCTTC.

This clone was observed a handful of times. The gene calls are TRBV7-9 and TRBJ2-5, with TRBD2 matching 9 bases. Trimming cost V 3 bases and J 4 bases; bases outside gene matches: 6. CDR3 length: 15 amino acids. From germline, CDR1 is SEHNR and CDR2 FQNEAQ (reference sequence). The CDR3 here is CASSFHSGGLETQYF. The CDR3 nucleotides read TGTGCCAGCAGCTTCCACAGCGGGGGGTTAGAGACCCAGTACTTC.

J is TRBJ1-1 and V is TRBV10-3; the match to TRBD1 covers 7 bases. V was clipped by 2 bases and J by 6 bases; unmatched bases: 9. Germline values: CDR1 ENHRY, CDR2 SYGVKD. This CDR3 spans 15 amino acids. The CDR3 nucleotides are TGTGCCATCAGTGAGGGAGGGGGACAGCGTTCTGAAGCTTTCTTT. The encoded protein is CAISEGGGQRSEAFF.

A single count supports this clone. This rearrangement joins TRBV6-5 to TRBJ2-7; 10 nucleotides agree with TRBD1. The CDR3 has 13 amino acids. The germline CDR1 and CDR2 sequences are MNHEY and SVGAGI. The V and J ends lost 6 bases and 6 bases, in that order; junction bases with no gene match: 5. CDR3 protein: CASRGGQGSEQYF. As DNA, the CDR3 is TGTGCCAGCAGGGGGGGACAGGGGTCCGAGCAGTACTTC.

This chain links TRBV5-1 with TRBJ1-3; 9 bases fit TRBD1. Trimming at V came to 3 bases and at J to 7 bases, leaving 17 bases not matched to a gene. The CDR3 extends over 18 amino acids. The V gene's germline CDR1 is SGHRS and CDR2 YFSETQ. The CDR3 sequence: CASSYTGTGIPLLNTIYF. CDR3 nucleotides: TGCGCCAGCAGCTATACCGGGACAGGGATTCCCCTTCTGAACACCATATATTTT. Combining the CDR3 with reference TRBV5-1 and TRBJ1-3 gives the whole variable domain KAGVTQTPRYLIKTRGQQVTLSCSPISGHRSVSWYQQTPGQGLQFLFEYFSETQRNKGNFPGRFSGRQFSNSRSEMNVSTLELGDSALYLCASSYTGTGIPLLNTIYFGEGSWLTVV.